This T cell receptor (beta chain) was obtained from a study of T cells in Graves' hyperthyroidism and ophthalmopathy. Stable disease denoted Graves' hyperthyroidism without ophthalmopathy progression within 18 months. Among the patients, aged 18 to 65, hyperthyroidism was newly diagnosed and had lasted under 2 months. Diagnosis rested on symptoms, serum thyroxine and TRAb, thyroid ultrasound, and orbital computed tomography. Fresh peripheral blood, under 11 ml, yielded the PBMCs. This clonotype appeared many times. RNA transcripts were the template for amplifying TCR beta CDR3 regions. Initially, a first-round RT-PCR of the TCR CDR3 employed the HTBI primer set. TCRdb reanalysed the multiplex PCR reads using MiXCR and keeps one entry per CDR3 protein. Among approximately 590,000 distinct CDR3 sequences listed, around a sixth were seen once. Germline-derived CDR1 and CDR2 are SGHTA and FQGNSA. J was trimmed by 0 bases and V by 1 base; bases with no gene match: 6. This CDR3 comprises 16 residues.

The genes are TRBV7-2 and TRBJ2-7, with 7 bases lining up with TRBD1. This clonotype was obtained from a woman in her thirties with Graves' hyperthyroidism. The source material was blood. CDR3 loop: CASSLDPRQGSYEQYF. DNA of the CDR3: TGTGCCAGCAGCTTAGACCCTCGACAGGGCTCCTACGAGCAGTACTTC. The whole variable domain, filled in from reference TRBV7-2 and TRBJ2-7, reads GAGVSQSPSNKVTEKGKDVELRCDPISGHTALYWYRQSLGQGLEFLIYFQGNSAPDKSGLPSDRFSAERTGGSVSTLTIQRTQQEDSAVYLCASSLDPRQGSYEQYFGPGTRLTVT.